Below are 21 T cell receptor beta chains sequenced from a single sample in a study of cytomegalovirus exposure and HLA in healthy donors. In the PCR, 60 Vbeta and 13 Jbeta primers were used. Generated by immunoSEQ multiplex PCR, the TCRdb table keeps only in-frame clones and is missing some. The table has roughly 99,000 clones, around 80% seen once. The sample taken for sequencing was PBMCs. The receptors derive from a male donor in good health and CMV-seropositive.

CDR3 residues: CAWRADSGSPLHF. In DNA form, the CDR3 reads TGTGCCTGGAGGGCAGACAGTGGCTCACCCCTCCACTTT. This chain links TRBV30 with TRBJ1-6; tentative D call: TRBD1 (5 bases). The germline CDR1 and CDR2 sequences are GTSNPN and SVGIG (reference sequence). The V end was cut by 3 bases, the J end by 10 bases, with 13 bases between. The CDR3 runs 13 residues. Complete variable domain (other parts from reference TRBV30 and TRBJ1-6): SQTIHQWPATLVQPVGSPLSLECTVEGTSNPNLYWYRQAAGRGLQLLFYSVGIGQISSEVPQNLSASRPQDRQFILSSKKLLLSDSGFYLCAWRADSGSPLHFGNGTRLTVT.

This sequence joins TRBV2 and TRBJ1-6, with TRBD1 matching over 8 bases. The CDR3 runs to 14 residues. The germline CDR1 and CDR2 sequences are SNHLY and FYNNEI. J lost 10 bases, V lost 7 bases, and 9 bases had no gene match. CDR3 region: CASTPGQAYSPLHF. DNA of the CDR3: TGTGCCAGCACTCCGGGACAGGCGTACTCACCCCTCCACTTT.

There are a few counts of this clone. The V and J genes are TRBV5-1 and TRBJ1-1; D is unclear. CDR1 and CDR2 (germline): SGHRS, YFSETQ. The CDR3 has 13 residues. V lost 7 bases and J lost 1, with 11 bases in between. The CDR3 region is CASLQASNTEAFF. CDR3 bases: TGCGCCAGCCTCCAAGCCTCGAACACTGAAGCTTTCTTT.

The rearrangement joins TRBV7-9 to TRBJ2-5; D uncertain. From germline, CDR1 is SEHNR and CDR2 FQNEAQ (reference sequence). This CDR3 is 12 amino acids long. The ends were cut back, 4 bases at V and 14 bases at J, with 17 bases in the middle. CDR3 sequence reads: CASSSTGLLQYF. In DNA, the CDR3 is TGTGCCAGCAGCTCAACGGGTCTCCTGCAATACTTC. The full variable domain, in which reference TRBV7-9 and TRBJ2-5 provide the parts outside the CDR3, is DTGVSQNPRHKITKRGQNVTFRCDPISEHNRLYWYRQTLGQGPEFLTYFQNEAQLEKSRLLSDRFSAERPKGSFSTLEIQRTEQGDSAMYLCASSSTGLLQYFGPGTRLLVL.

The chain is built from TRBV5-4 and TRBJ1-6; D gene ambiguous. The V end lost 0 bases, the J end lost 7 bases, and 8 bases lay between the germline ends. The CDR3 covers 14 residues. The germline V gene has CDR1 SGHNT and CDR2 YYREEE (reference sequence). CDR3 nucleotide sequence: TGTGCCAGCAGCTTGGGCGGAAGGAATTCACCCCTCCACTTT. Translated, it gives CASSLGGRNSPLHF.

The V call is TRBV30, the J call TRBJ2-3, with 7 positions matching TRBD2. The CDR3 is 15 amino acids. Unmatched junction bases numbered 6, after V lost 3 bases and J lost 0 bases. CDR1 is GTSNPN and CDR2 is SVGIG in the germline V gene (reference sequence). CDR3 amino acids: CAWRLWRGSTDTQYF. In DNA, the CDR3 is TGTGCCTGGAGGCTCTGGCGGGGGAGCACAGATACGCAGTATTTT.

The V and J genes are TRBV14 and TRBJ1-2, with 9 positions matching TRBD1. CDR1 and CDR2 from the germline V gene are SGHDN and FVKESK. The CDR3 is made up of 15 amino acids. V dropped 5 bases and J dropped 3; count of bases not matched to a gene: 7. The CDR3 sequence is CASSLPGTGYYGYTF. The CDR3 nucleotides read TGTGCCAGCAGCTTACCCGGGACAGGGTACTATGGCTACACCTTC.

This chain's CDR3 is CAHRATKDGYTF. DNA of the CDR3: TGTGCCCACCGAGCAACCAAAGATGGCTACACCTTC. The chain links TRBV2 to TRBJ1-2; no clear D. The CDR3 has 12 residues. The germline V and J ends were trimmed by 11 bases and 6 bases, with 16 bases remaining between them. Per germline, CDR1 SNHLY and CDR2 FYNNEI.

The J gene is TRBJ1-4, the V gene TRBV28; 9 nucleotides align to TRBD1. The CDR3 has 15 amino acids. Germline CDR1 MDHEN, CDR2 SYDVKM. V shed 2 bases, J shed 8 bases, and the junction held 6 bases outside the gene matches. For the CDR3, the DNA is TGTGCCAGCAGTTTAGCGGGACAGGGTTGGGAAAAACTGTTTTTT. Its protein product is CASSLAGQGWEKLFF.

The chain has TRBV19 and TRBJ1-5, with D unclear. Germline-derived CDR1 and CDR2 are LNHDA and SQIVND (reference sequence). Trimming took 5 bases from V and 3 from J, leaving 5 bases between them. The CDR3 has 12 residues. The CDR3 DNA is TGTGCCAGTAGTCCAAACAATCAGCCCCAGCATTTT. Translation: CASSPNNQPQHF. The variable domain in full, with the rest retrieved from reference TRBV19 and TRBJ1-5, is DGGITQSPKYLFRKEGQNVTLSCEQNLNHDAMYWYRQDPGQGLRLIYYSQIVNDFQKGDIAEGYSVSREKKESFPLTVTSAQKNPTAFYLCASSPNNQPQHFGDGTRLSIL.

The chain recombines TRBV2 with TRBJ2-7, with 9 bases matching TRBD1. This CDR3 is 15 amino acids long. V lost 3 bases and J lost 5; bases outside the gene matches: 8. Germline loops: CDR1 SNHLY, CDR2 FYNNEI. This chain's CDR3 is CASSDGGQGRDEQYF. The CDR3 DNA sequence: TGTGCCAGCAGTGACGGTGGACAGGGGCGGGACGAGCAGTACTTC.

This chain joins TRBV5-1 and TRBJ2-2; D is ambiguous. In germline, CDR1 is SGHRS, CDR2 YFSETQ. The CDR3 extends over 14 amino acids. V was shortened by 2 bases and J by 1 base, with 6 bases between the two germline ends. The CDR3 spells CASSFVQNTGELFF. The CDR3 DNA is TGCGCCAGCAGCTTTGTCCAGAACACCGGGGAGCTGTTTTTT.

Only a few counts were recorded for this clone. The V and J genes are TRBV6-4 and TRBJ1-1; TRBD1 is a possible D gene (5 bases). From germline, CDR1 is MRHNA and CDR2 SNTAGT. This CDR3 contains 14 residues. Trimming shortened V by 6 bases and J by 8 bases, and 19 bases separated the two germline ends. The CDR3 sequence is CASRVDPTVREAFF. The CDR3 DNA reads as TGTGCCAGCAGGGTGGATCCGACAGTGCGGGAAGCTTTCTTT.

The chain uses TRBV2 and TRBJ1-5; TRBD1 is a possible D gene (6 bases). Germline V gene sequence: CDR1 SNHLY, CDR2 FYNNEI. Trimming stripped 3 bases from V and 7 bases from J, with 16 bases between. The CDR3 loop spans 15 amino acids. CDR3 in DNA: TGTGCCAGCAGTGACCTGGGGAGGGGGGTCCAGCCCCAGCATTTT. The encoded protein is CASSDLGRGVQPQHF.

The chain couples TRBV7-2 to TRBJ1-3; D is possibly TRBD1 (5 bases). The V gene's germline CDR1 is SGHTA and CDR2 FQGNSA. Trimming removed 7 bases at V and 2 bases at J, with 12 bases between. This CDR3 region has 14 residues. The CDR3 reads CASTNGRAGNTIYF. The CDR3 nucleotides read TGTGCCAGCACAAATGGCAGGGCTGGAAACACCATATATTTT.

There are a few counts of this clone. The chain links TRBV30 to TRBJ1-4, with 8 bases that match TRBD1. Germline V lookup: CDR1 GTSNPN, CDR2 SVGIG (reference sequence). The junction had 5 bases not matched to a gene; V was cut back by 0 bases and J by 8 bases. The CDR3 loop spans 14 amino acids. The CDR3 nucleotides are TGTGCCTGGAGTGTTAACAGGGGGGCAGAAAAACTGTTTTTT. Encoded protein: CAWSVNRGAEKLFF.

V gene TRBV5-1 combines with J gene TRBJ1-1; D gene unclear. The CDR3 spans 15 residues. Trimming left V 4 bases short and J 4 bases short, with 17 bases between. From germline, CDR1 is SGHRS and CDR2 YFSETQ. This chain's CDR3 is CASSALQRMVTEAFF. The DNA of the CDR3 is TGCGCCAGCAGCGCTTTACAGCGGATGGTCACTGAAGCTTTCTTT. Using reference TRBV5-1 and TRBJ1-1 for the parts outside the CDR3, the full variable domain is KAGVTQTPRYLIKTRGQQVTLSCSPISGHRSVSWYQQTPGQGLQFLFEYFSETQRNKGNFPGRFSGRQFSNSRSEMNVSTLELGDSALYLCASSALQRMVTEAFFGQGTRLTVV.

The DNA for the CDR3 is TGCGCCAGCAGCCGCCTAGGACAGGGGGCTCGAACTGAAGCTTTCTTT. This sequence encodes CASSRLGQGARTEAFF. The chain carries TRBV4-1 and TRBJ1-1; 11 bases match TRBD1. The V and J ends lost 4 bases and 5 bases, in that order; junction bases with no gene match: 9. The V gene's germline CDR1 is MGHRA and CDR2 YSYEKL. This CDR3 contains 16 residues.

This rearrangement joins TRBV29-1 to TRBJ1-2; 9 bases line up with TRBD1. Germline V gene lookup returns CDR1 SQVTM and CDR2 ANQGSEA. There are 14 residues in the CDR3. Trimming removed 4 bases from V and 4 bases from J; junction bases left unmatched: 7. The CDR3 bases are TGCAGCGTTGCTCGGGACAGGGCCTCCTATGGCTACACCTTC. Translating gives CSVARDRASYGYTF.

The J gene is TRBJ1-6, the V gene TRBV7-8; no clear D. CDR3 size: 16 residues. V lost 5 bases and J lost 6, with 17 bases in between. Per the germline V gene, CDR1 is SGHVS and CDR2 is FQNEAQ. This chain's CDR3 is CASSALLALFNSPLHF. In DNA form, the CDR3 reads TGTGCCAGCAGCGCCCTTCTCGCTCTATTTAATTCACCCCTCCACTTT. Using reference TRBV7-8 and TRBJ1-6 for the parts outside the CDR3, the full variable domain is GAGVSQSPRYKVAKRGQDVALRCDPISGHVSLFWYQQALGQGPEFLTYFQNEAQLDKSGLPSDRFFAERPEGSVSTLKIQRTQQEDSAVYLCASSALLALFNSPLHFGNGTRLTVT.

CDR3 nucleotides: TGCGCCAGCAGCTCACAGGGGTCCCTCACCTACGAGCAGTACTTC. Translated: CASSSQGSLTYEQYF. The genes are TRBV4-1 and TRBJ2-7; 7 bases map to TRBD1. V dropped 5 bases and J dropped 2; count of bases not matched to a gene: 9. The CDR3 is 15 residues long. Germline V CDR1 and CDR2: MGHRA, YSYEKL.